This paragraph reports one T cell receptor beta chain. TCRdb re-analysed the RT-PCR reads in MiXCR, keeping a single row per CDR3 protein. The table records just under 550,000 distinct CDR3 sequences, roughly 25% of them present only once. This sample is part of a study of response to subunit inactivated influenza vaccine. The CDR3 is made up of 13 amino acids. Germline values: CDR1 MNHNY, CDR2 SVGAGI (reference sequence). The germline V and J ends were trimmed by 7 bases and 5 bases, with 13 bases remaining between them. These data also formed part of another study, on T cells expressing NK-cell markers. This second report adds: Making the TCR beta cDNA relied on 5'RACE template switching with UMIs. One of eight sequenced donors was HCMV-seronegative; the other seven were seropositive. The study found dominant NKG2C+ clonotypes at roughly 1.0-8% of CD8+ T cells in about six donors.

The chain couples TRBV6-6 to TRBJ2-3, with D perhaps assigned TRBD1 or TRBD2 (6 bases each). The sequence was collected from a man aged 45-60 years who received an inactivated influenza vaccine. This specimen was CD4+ T cells sorted from PBMCs, taken approximately 13 days after vaccination. In nucleotides, the CDR3 is TGTGCCAGCACTCGGGGGCAGATAGATACGCAGTATTTT. It is translated as CASTRGQIDTQYF.